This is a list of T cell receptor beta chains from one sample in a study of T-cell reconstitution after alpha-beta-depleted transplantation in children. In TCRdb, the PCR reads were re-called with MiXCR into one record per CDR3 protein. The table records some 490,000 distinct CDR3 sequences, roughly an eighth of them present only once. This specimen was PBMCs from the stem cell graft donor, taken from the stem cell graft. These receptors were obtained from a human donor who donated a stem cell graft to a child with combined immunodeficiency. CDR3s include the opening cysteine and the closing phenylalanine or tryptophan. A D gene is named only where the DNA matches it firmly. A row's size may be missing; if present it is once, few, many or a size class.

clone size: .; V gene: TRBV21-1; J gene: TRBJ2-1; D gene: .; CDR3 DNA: TGTGCCAGCAGCAAAGCTGCCGGGTGGGACAGGGTGGAGTTCTTC; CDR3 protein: CASSKAAGWDRVEFF
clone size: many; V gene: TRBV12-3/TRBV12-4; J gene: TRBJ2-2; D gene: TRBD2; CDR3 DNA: TGTGCCAGCATTGTAGGCGCTAGCGGCAACACCGGGGAGCTGTTTTTT; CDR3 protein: CASIVGASGNTGELFF
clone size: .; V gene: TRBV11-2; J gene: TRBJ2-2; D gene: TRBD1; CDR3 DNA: TGTGCCAGCAGCTTGGGAAGGGGACAGGGTTCCACCGGGGAGCTGTTTTTT; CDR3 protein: CASSLGRGQGSTGELFF
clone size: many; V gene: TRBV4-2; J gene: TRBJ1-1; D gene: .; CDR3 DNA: TGTGCCAGCAGCCAGGACACTGAAGCTTTCTTT; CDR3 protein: CASSQDTEAFF
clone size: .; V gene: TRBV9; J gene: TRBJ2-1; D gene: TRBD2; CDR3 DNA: TGTGCCAGCAGCCAGAATCGACTAGCGAGCAGCTCCTACAATGAGCAGTTCTTC; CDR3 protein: CASSQNRLASSSYNEQFF
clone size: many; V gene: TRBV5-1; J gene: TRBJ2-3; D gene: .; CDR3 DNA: TGCGCCAGCAGCTTGGTAGGGGGAGATACGCAGTATTTT; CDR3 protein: CASSLVGGDTQYF
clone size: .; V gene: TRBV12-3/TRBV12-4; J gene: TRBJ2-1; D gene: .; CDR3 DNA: TGTGCCAGCAGTTTACGAGGGATTTTTAACAATGAGCAGTTCTTC; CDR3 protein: CASSLRGIFNNEQFF
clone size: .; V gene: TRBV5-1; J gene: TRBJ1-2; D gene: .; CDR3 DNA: TGCGCCAGCAGCTTGGCCCCCCCAGGGGCAGGGGGCTACACCTTC; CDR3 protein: CASSLAPPGAGGYTF
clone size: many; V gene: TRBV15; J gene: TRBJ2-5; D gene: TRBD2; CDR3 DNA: TGTGCCACCAGCAGAGATCGAGCGGGGGCAGAGACCCAGTACTTC; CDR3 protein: CATSRDRAGAETQYF
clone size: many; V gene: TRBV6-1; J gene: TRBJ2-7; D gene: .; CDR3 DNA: TGTGCCAGCAGCAAGACGGGATTTTCCGATTTTGAGCAGTACTTC; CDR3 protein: CASSKTGFSDFEQYF
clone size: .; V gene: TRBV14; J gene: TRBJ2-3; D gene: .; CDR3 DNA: TGTGCCAGCAGCCCACCTACTGGAAGGGTCGGGTCAGATACGCAGTATTTT; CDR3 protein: CASSPPTGRVGSDTQYF
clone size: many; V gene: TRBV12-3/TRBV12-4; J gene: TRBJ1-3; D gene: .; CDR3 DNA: TGTGCCAGCAGCCCGACAGTCTCTGGAAACACCATATATTTT; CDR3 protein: CASSPTVSGNTIYF
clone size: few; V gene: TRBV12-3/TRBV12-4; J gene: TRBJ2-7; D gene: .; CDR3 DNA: TGTGCCAGCAGCCTGGGGCTTTCTAGCGAGCAGTACTTC; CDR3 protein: CASSLGLSSEQYF
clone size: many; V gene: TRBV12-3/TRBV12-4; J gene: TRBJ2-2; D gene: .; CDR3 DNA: TGTGCCAGCAGACGGGCTTTCGGCCCGAGGGTGGAGCTGTTTTTT; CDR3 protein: CASRRAFGPRVELFF
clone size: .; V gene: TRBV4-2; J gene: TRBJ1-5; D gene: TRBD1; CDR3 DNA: TGTGCCAGCAGCCACACAGGGGGCGCGGGACAGCCCCAGCATTTT; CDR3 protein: CASSHTGGAGQPQHF
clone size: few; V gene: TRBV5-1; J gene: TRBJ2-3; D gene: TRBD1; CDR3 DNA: TGCGCCAGCAGTCTTATTCCGACAGGGGCACACACAGATACGCAGTATTTT; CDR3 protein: CASSLIPTGAHTDTQYF
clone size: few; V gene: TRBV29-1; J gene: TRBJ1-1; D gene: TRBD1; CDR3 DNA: TGCAGCGCCGGGACAGAGAGAGACGCGAACACTGAAGCTTTCTTT; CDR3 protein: CSAGTERDANTEAFF
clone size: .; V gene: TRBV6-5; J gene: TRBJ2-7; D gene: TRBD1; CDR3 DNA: TGTGCCAGCAGTTACAGCGGACAGGGGGCTGAAGAGCAGTACTTC; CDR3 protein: CASSYSGQGAEEQYF
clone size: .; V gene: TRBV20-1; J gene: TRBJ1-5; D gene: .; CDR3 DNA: TGCAGTGCTAGCTCCCCGGGGCGGAGCAATCAGCCCCAGCATTTT; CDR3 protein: CSASSPGRSNQPQHF
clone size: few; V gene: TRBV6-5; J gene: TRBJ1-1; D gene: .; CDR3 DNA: TGTGCCAGCAGTTACTCGACAGACGGGACCACTGAAGCTTTCTTT; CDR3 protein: CASSYSTDGTTEAFF
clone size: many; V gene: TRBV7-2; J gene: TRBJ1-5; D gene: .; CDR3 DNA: TGTGCCAGCAGCTTGGGGGGAGGGGAAGGTGTCAATCAGCCCCAGCATTTT; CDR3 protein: CASSLGGGEGVNQPQHF
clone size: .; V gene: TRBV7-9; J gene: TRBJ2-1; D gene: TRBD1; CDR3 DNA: TGTGCCAGCAGCTCGGGACAGGGGCACGACAATGAGCAGTTCTTC; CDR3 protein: CASSSGQGHDNEQFF
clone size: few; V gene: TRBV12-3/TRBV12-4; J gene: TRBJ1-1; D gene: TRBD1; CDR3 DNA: TGTGCCAGCAGTCCAGGGACAGGACCTGAAGCTTTCTTT; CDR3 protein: CASSPGTGPEAFF
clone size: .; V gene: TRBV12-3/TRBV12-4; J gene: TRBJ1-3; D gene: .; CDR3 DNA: TGTGCCAGCAGTCCCGCAGGGTCTTCAGCTGGAAACACCATATATTTT; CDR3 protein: CASSPAGSSAGNTIYF
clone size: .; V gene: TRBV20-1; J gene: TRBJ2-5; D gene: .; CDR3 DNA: TGCAGTGCTAGAGAGGTGGCGACCCAGTACTTC; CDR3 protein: CSAREVATQYF
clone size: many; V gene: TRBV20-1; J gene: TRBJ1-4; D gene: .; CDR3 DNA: TGCAGTGCAGGGCCTGGGGAAAAACTGTTTTTT; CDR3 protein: CSAGPGEKLFF
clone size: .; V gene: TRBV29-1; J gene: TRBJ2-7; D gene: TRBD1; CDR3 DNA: TGCAGCGTTGGACAGGGGGCTTTCGAGCAGTACTTC; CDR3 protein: CSVGQGAFEQYF
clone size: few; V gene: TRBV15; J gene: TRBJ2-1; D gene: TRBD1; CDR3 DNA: TGTGCCACCAGCAGGGACAGGGTGCCCGCTACGGAGCAGTTCTTC; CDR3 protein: CATSRDRVPATEQFF
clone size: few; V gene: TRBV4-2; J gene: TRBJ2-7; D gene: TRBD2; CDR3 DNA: TGTGCCAGCAGCCTTTCAGCGACTAGCGGGGGTTTAGAGTACGAGCAGTACTTC; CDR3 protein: CASSLSATSGGLEYEQYF
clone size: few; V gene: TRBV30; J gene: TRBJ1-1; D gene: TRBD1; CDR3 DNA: TGTGCCTGGAGTGAGTCCGACAGGGGAGCTTTCTTT; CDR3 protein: CAWSESDRGAFF
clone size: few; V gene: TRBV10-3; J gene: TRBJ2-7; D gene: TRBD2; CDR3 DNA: TGTGCCATCAGCTCCCCGGGGCTAGCGGGAGACGAGCAGTACTTC; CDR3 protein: CAISSPGLAGDEQYF
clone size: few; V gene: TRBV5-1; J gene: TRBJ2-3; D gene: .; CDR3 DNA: TGCGCCAGCAGCGCCAGACAAGACACAGATACGCAGTATTTT; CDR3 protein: CASSARQDTDTQYF
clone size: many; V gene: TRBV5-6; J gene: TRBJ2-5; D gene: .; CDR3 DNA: TGTGCCAGCAGCAAGGTATTCAGAGAGACCCAGTACTTC; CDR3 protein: CASSKVFRETQYF
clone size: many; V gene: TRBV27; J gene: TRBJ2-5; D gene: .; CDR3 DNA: TGTGCCAGCAGCGGACAGTCCCTTGGGGCCCAGTACTTC; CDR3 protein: CASSGQSLGAQYF
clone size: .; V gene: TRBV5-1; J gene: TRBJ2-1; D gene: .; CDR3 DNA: TGCGCCAGCAGCTTCCGGGACTCATCCGAAGAGCAGTTCTTC; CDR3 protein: CASSFRDSSEEQFF